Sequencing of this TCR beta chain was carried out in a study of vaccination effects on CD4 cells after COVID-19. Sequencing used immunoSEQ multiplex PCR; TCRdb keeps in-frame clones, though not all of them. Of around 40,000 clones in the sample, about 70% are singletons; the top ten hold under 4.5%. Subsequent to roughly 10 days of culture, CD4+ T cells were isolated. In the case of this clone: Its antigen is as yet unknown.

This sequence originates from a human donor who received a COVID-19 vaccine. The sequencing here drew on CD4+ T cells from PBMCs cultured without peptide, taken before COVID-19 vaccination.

The CDR3: CASSSSRGVLPNEQFF. CDR3 sequence (DNA): TGTGCCAGCAGCTCCTCGCGCGGGGTTTTGCCCAATGAGCAGTTCTTC. V and J are TRBV5-4 and TRBJ2-1; perhaps TRBD2 as D (6 bases). The CDR3 spans 16 residues. The V gene lost 3 bases and the J gene lost 6 bases, with 19 bases spanning the gap. Per germline, CDR1 SGHNT and CDR2 YYREEE (reference sequence).